This TCR beta chain was observed in a study of early stage breast cancer tumors. About the research overall: Most invasive tumors, about 80% of the 16, were ER+/PR+/HER2-.

To note about this clone: Its antigen is not identified.

Each sample had two DNA replicates, approximately 0.5 ug blood or roughly 1.4 ug tissue. Measured with immunoSEQ multiplex PCR; TCRdb has only the in-frame clones, and not every one. The sample lists approximately 31,000 clones; roughly four fifths were seen once. CDR3 length: 18 residues. Losses at the gene ends were 0 bases for V and 7 bases for J; bases not matched to a gene: 14. Germline lookup yields CDR1 LNHNV and CDR2 YYDKDF (reference sequence). Study results and caveats: Compared with adjacent normal breast, tumors showed about 2.5-fold denser, more clonal T cells. Commonly generated sequences made up most enriched TCRB sequences shared between patients.

This receptor was taken from a person in their twenties or thirties with breast cancer. Sequenced material: breast tumor tissue. The chain uses TRBV15 and TRBJ2-1; 8 bases map to TRBD1. CDR3 in amino acids: CATSRDPPGGQEANEQFF. CDR3 coding DNA: TGTGCCACCAGCAGAGATCCACCAGGGGGACAGGAAGCTAATGAGCAGTTCTTC.